This T cell receptor beta chain was profiled in a study of early T cells in non-severe SARS-CoV-2 infection. The CDR3 is 12 amino acids. Deletions cut 3 bases from V and 9 bases from J, with 12 bases between. Germline-derived CDR1 and CDR2 are GTSNPN and SVGIG (reference sequence). TCRdb used MiXCR to reprocess the 5' RACE reads, holding one entry per CDR3 protein. The repertoire holds tens of thousands of distinct CDR3 sequences, around 8.5% seen once, with less than 25% in the top ten. The sample taken for sequencing was whole blood. The receptor was derived from an adult who was a healthcare worker with PCR-confirmed SARS-CoV-2 infection or an uninfected control (not recorded which). This chain connects TRBV30 to TRBJ2-1; D unclear. The DNA of the CDR3 is TGTGCCTGGAGATTGGGGAAGGTTGAGCAGTTCTTC. Translation gives CAWRLGKVEQFF.